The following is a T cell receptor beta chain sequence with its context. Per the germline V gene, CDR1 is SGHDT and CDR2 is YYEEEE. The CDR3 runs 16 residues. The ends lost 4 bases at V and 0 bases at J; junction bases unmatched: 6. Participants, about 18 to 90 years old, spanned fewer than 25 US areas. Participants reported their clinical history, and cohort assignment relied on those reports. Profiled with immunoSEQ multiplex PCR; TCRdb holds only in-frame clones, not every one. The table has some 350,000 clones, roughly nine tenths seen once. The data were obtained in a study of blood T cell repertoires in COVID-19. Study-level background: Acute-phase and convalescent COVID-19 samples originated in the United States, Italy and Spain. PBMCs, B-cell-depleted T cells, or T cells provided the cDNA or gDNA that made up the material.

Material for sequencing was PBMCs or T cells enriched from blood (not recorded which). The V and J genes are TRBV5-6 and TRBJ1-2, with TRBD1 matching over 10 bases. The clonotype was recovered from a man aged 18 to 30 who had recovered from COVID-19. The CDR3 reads CASSRPGQGPNYGYTF. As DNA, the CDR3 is TGTGCCAGCAGCCGACCGGGACAGGGGCCTAACTATGGCTACACCTTC. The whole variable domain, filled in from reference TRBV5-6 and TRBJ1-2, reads DAGVTQSPTHLIKTRGQQVTLRCSPKSGHDTVSWYQQALGQGPQFIFQYYEEEERQRGNFPDRFSGHQFPNYSSELNVNALLLGDSALYLCASSRPGQGPNYGYTFGSGTRLTVV.